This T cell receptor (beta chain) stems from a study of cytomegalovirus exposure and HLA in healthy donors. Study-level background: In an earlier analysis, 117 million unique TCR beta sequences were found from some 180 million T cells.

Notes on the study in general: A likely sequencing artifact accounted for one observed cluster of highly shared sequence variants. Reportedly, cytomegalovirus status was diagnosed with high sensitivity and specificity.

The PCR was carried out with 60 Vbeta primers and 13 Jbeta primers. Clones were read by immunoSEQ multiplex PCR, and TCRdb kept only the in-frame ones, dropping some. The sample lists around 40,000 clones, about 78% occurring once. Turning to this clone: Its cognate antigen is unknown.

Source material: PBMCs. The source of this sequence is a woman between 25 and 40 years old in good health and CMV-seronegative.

CDR3 sequence (DNA): TGCGCCAGCAGTGAGTCTCCGCGGGTGAACACTGAAGCTTTCTTT. Translation gives CASSESPRVNTEAFF. The rearrangement uses TRBV10-1 and TRBJ1-1, with no clear D. V lost 0 bases and J 0 bases, leaving 8 bases between the germline ends. Germline CDR1 reads WNHNN; CDR2 reads SYGVQD (reference sequence). The CDR3 consists of 15 residues.